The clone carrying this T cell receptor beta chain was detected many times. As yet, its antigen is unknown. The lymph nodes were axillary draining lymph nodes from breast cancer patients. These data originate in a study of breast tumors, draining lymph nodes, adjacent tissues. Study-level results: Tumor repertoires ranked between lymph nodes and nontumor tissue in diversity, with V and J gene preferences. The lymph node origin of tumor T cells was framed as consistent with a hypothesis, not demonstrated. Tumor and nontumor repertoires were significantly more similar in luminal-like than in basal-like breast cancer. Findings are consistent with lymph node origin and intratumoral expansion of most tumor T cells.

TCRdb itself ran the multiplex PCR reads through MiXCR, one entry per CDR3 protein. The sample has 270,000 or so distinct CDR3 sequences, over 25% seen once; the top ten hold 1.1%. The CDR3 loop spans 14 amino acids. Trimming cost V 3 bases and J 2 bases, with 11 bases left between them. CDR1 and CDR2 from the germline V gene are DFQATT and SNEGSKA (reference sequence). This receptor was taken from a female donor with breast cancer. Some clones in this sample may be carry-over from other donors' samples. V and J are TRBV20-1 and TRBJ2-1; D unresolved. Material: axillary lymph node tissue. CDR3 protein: CSARIAQTYNEQFF. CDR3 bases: TGCAGTGCTAGGATTGCGCAAACCTACAATGAGCAGTTCTTC.